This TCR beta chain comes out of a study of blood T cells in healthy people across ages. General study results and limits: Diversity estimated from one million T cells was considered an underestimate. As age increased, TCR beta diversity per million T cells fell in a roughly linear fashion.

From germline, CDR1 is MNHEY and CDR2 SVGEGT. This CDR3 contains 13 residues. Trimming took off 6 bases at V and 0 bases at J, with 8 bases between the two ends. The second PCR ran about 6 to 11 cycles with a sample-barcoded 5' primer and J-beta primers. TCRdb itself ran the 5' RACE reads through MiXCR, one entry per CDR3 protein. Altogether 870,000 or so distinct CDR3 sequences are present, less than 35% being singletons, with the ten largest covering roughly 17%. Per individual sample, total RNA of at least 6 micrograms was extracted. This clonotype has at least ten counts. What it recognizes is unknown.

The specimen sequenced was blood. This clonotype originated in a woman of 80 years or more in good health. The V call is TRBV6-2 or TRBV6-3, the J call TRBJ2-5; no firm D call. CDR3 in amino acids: CASSILYQETQYF. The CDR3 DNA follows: TGTGCCAGCAGCATCTTGTACCAAGAGACCCAGTACTTC.